Listed below are T cell receptor beta chains from one sample, sequenced in a study of shared clonotypes between healthy human individuals. The assay was immunoSEQ multiplex PCR, and TCRdb's table has in-frame clones only and misses some. The sample holds hundreds of thousands of clones, around 74% seen once. The sequencing sample was made of memory CD4+ T cells sorted from blood. The receptors stem from a woman aged 30 to 39 in good health. Both conserved end residues are part of each CDR3. A D gene is named only where the DNA matches it firmly. Size is omitted from some rows. Given values are once, few, many or a class for expanded clones.

V gene	J gene	clone size	D gene	CDR3 protein	CDR3 DNA
TRBV7-9	TRBJ1-5	-	TRBD1	CASRQGNGNQPQHF	TGTGCCAGCCGACAGGGTAATGGCAATCAGCCCCAGCATTTT
TRBV19	TRBJ2-6	-	-	CASSLRAGGANVLTF	TGTGCCAGTAGCTTAAGGGCAGGTGGGGCCAACGTCCTGACTTTC
TRBV25-1	TRBJ1-2	many	-	CASSPPGGAYGYTF	TGTGCCAGCAGTCCTCCGGGGGGCGCGTATGGCTACACCTTC
TRBV7-9	TRBJ1-1	-	TRBD1	CASSSGQGRSDTEAFF	TGTGCCAGCAGCTCCGGACAGGGTAGGTCGGACACTGAAGCTTTCTTT
TRBV28	TRBJ2-5	-	TRBD1	CASSSPGGLETQYF	TGTGCCAGCAGTTCCCCAGGGGGTCTAGAGACCCAGTACTTC
TRBV5-1	TRBJ2-3	-	TRBD1	CASGTGMAPDTQYF	TGCGCCAGCGGGACAGGGATGGCGCCAGATACGCAGTATTTT
TRBV5-6	TRBJ2-7	-	-	CASSRRFGTPAYEQYF	TGTGCCAGCTCCCGACGCTTCGGGACTCCCGCCTACGAGCAGTACTTC
TRBV28	TRBJ2-5	-	-	CASSFAYQETQYF	TGTGCCAGCAGCTTCGCTTACCAAGAGACCCAGTACTTC
TRBV29-1	TRBJ2-1	-	-	CSVRQEYNEQFF	TGCAGCGTCCGACAGGAGTACAATGAGCAGTTCTTC
TRBV6-9	TRBJ2-7	-	-	CASSYSNGRTYEQYF	TGTGCCAGCAGTTATTCGAATGGGAGAACCTACGAGCAGTACTTC
TRBV11-2	TRBJ2-7	many	-	CASSLGPVSYEQYF	TGTGCCAGCAGCTTAGGGCCGGTTTCCTACGAGCAGTACTTC
TRBV29-1	TRBJ1-1	-	-	CSVESFGGRNTEAFF	TGCAGCGTTGAAAGTTTCGGGGGGAGGAACACTGAAGCTTTCTTT
TRBV2	TRBJ1-2	-	-	CASNKGVSFYGYTF	TGTGCCAGCAATAAGGGGGTGTCCTTCTATGGCTACACCTTC
TRBV11-2	TRBJ2-7	-	TRBD2	CASSLFAGEIYEQYF	TGTGCCAGCAGCTTATTTGCGGGAGAAATCTACGAGCAGTACTTC
TRBV5-5	TRBJ1-1	many	-	CASSFSGEGEAFF	TGTGCCAGCAGCTTTTCCGGAGAGGGTGAAGCTTTCTTT
TRBV11-2	TRBJ2-7	-	TRBD1	CASSRSDRDEQYF	TGTGCCAGCAGCCGGAGTGACAGGGACGAGCAGTACTTC
TRBV2	TRBJ2-1	-	TRBD2	CASILAGDEQFF	TGTGCCAGCATACTAGCGGGGGATGAGCAGTTCTTC
TRBV28	TRBJ2-7	-	TRBD2	CASMEAGTRGSYEQYF	TGTGCCAGCATGGAGGCAGGGACTAGAGGGTCCTACGAGCAGTACTTC
TRBV7-9	TRBJ2-5	-	TRBD2	CASSPSGGGETQYF	TGTGCCAGCAGCCCGTCCGGGGGGGGAGAGACCCAGTACTTC